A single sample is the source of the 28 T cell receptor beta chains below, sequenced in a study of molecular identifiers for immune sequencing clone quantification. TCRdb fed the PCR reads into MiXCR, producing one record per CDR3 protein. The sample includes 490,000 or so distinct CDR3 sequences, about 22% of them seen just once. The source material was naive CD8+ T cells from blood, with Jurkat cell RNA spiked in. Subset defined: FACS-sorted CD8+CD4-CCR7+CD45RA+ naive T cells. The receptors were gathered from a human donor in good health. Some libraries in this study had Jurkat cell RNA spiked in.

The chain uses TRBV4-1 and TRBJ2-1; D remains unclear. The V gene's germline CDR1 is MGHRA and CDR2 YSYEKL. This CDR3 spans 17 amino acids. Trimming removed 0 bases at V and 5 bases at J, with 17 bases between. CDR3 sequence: CASSQDIPHLNDNEQFF. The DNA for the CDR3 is TGCGCCAGCAGCCAAGATATTCCCCACTTGAACGACAATGAGCAGTTCTTC.

The CDR3 DNA reads as TGTGCCAGTAGCCCGTGGTCGGCGGGATCCACAGATACGCAGTATTTT. This codes for CASSPWSAGSTDTQYF. V usage is TRBV19 and J usage is TRBJ2-3; tentatively, D is TRBD2 (6 bases). Germline CDR1 reads LNHDA; CDR2 reads SQIVND (reference sequence). The CDR3 contains 16 residues. V lost 6 bases and J 2 bases, leaving 18 bases between the germline ends.

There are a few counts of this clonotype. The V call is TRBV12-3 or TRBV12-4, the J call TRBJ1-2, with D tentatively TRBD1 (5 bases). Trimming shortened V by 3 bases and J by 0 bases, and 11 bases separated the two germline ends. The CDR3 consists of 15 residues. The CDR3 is CASSLLGEANYGYTF. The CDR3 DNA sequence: TGTGCCAGCAGTTTGTTGGGGGAGGCTAACTATGGCTACACCTTC.

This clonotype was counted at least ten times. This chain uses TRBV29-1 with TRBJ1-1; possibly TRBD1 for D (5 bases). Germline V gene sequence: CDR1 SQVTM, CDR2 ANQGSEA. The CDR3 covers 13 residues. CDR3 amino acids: CTSGATQGTEAFF. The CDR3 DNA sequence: TGCACCTCAGGAGCCACCCAGGGCACTGAAGCTTTCTTT.

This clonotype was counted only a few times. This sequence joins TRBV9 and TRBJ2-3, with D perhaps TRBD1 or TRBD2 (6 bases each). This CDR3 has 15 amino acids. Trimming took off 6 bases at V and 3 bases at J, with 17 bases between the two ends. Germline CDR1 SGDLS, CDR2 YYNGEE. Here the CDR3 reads CASTPWGAPTDTQYF. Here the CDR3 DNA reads TGTGCCAGCACCCCCTGGGGGGCGCCGACAGATACGCAGTATTTT. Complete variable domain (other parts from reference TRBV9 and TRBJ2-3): DSGVTQTPKHLITATGQRVTLRCSPRSGDLSVYWYQQSLDQGLQFLIQYYNGEERAKGNILERFSAQQFPDLHSELNLSSLELGDSALYFCASTPWGAPTDTQYFGPGTRLTVL.

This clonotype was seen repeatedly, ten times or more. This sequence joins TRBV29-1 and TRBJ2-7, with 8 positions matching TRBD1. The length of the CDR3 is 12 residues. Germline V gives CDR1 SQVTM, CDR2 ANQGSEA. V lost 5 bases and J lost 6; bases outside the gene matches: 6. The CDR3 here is CSVNPGGGEQYF. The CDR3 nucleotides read TGCAGCGTTAACCCAGGGGGCGGCGAGCAGTACTTC.

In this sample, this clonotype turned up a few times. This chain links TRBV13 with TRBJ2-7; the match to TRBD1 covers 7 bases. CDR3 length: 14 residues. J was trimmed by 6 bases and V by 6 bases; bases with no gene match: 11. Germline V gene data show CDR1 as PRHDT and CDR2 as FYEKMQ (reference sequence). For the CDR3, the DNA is TGTGCCAGCAGAGGGCCGGGACAGACGGGCGAGCAGTACTTC. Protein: CASRGPGQTGEQYF.

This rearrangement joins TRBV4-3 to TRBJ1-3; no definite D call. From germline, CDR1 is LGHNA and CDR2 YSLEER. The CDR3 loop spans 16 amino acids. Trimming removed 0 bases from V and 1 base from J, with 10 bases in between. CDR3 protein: CASSQDLSSSGNTIYF. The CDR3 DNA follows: TGCGCCAGCAGCCAAGATCTCTCCAGTTCTGGAAACACCATATATTTT.

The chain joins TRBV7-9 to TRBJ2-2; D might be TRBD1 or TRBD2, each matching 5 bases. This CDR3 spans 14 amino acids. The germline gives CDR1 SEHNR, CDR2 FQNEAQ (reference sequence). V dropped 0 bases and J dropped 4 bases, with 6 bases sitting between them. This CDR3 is CASSLAGTTGELFF. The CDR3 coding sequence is TGTGCCAGCAGCTTAGCAGGGACCACCGGGGAGCTGTTTTTT.

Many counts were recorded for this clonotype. The CDR3 protein is CASSQDGANLATNEKLFF. The CDR3 DNA sequence: TGCGCCAGCAGCCAAGATGGAGCCAATCTTGCAACTAATGAAAAACTGTTTTTT. This chain connects TRBV4-3 to TRBJ1-4; D gene uncertain. The CDR3 extends over 18 amino acids. Per germline, CDR1 LGHNA and CDR2 YSLEER. Trimming took off 0 bases at V and 0 bases at J, with 14 bases between the two ends.

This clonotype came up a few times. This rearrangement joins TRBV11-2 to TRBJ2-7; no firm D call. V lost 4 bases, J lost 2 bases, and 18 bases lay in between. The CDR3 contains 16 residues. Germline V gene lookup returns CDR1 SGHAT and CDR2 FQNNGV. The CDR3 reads CASSSPLGQSAYEQYF. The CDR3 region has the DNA TGTGCCAGCAGCTCCCCCCTCGGGCAGAGCGCCTACGAGCAGTACTTC.

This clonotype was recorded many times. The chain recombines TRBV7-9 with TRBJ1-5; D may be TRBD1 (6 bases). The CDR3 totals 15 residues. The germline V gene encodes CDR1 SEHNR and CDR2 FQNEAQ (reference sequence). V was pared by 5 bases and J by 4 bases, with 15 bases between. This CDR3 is CASSPGQFENQPQHF. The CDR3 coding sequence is TGTGCCAGCAGCCCCGGACAGTTTGAAAATCAGCCCCAGCATTTT.

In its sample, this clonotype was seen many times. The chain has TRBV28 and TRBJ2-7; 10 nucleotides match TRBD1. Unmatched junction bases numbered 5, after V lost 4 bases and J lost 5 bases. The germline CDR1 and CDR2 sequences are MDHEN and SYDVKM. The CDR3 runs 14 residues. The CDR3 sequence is CASSSRQGADEQYF. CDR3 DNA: TGTGCCAGCAGTTCCCGACAGGGGGCCGACGAGCAGTACTTC.

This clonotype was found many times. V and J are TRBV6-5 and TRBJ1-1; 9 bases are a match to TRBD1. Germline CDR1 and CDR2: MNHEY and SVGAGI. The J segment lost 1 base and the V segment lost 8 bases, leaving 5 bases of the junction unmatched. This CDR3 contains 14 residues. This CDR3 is CASGTGGGNTEAFF. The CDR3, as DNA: TGTGCCAGCGGAACAGGGGGCGGGAACACTGAAGCTTTCTTT.

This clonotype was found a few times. CDR3 in DNA: TGTGCCAGCAGCCCCTCGGGCGGGGGGTTCACAGATACGCAGTATTTT. Its protein product is CASSPSGGGFTDTQYF. J is TRBJ2-3 and V is TRBV11-2; 8 bases align to TRBD2. V shed 5 bases, J shed 2 bases, and the junction held 9 bases outside the gene matches. The CDR3 runs to 16 residues. The germline CDR1 and CDR2 sequences are SGHAT and FQNNGV.

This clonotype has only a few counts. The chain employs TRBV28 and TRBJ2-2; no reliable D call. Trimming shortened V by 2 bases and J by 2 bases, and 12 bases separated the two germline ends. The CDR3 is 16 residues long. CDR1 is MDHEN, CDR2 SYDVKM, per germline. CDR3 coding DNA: TGTGCCAGCAGTTTACCGGGCAACCCAAACACCGGGGAGCTGTTTTTT. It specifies CASSLPGNPNTGELFF.

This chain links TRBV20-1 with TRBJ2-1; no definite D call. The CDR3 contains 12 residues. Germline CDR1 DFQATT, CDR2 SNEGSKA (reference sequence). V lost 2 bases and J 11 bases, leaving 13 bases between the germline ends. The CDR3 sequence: CSARPRAEKQFF. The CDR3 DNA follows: TGCAGTGCTAGACCACGTGCCGAGAAGCAGTTCTTC.

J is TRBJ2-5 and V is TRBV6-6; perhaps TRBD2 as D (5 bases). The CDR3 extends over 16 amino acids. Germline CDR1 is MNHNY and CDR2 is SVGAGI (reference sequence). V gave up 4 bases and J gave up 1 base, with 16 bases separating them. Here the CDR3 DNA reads TGTGCCAGCAGTTTCCTCACACCGGGGAGCCAAGAGACCCAGTACTTC. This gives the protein CASSFLTPGSQETQYF.

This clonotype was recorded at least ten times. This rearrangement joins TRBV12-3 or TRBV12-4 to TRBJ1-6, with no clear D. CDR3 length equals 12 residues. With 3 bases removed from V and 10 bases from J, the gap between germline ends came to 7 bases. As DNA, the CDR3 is TGTGCCAGCAGTTTGGGGTCCTCACCCCTCCACTTT. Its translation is CASSLGSSPLHF.

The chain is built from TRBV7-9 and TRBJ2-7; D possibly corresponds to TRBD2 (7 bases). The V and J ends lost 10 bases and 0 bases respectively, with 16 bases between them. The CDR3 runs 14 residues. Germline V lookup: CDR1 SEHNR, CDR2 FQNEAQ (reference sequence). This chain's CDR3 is CAIGGGLISYEQYF. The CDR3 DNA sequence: TGTGCCATAGGGGGGGGGTTGATCTCCTACGAGCAGTACTTC.

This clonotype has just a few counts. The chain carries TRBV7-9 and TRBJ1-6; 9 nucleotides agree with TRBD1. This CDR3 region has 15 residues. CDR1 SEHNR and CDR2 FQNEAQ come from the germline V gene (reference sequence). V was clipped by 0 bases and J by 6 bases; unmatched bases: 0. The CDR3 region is CASSLADRGNSPLHF. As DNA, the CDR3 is TGTGCCAGCAGCTTAGCGGACAGGGGTAATTCACCCCTCCACTTT.

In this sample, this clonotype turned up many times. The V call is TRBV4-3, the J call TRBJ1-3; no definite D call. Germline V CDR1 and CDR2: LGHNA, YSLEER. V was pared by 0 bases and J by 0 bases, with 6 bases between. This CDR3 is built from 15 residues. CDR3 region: CASSQDAISGNTIYF. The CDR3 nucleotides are TGCGCCAGCAGCCAAGATGCCATCTCTGGAAACACCATATATTTT.

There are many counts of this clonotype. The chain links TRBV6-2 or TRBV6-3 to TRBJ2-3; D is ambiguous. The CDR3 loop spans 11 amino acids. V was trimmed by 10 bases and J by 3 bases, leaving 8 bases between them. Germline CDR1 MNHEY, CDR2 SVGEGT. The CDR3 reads CATLRTDTQYF. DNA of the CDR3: TGTGCCACCCTTCGTACAGATACGCAGTATTTT.

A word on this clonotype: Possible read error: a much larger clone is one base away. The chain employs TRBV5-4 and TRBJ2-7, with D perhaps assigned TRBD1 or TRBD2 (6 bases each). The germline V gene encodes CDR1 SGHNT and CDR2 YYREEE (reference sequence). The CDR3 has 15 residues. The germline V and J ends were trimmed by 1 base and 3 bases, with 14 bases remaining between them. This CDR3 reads CASSLNRDSRYEQYF. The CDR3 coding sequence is TGTGCCAGCAGCTTGAACAGGGACTCCCGCTACGAGCAGTACTTC.

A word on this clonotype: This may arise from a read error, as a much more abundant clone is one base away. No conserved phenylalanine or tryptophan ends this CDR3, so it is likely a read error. Here the CDR3 reads CASSDIPQGQETQYL. The CDR3 nucleotides read TGCGCCAGCAGCGACATCCCGCAGGGACAAGAGACCCAGTACCTC. This chain links TRBV4-1 with TRBJ2-5, with TRBD1 as a possible D gene (5 bases). This CDR3 has 15 amino acids. Trimming removed 5 bases from V and 2 bases from J, with 15 bases in between. Germline loops: CDR1 MGHRA, CDR2 YSYEKL.

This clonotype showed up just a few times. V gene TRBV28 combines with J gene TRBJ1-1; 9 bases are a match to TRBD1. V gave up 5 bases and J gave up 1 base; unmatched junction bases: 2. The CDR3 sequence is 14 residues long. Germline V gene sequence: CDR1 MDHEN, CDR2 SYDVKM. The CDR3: CASSTDRGNTEAFF. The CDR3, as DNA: TGTGCCAGCAGTACGGACAGGGGGAACACTGAAGCTTTCTTT.

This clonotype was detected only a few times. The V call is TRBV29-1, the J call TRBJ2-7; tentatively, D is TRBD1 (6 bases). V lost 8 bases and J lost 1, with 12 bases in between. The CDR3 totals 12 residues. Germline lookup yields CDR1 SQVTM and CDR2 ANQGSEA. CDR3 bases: TGCAGCACTACAGGGACGTCCTACGAGCAGTACTTC. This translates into CSTTGTSYEQYF.

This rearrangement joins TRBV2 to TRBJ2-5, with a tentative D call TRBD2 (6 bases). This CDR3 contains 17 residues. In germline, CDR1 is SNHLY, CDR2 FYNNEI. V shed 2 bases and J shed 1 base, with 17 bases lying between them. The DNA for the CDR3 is TGTGCCAGCAGTGAATGGGCTAGCGAACTACCCCAAGAGACCCAGTACTTC. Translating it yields CASSEWASELPQETQYF.